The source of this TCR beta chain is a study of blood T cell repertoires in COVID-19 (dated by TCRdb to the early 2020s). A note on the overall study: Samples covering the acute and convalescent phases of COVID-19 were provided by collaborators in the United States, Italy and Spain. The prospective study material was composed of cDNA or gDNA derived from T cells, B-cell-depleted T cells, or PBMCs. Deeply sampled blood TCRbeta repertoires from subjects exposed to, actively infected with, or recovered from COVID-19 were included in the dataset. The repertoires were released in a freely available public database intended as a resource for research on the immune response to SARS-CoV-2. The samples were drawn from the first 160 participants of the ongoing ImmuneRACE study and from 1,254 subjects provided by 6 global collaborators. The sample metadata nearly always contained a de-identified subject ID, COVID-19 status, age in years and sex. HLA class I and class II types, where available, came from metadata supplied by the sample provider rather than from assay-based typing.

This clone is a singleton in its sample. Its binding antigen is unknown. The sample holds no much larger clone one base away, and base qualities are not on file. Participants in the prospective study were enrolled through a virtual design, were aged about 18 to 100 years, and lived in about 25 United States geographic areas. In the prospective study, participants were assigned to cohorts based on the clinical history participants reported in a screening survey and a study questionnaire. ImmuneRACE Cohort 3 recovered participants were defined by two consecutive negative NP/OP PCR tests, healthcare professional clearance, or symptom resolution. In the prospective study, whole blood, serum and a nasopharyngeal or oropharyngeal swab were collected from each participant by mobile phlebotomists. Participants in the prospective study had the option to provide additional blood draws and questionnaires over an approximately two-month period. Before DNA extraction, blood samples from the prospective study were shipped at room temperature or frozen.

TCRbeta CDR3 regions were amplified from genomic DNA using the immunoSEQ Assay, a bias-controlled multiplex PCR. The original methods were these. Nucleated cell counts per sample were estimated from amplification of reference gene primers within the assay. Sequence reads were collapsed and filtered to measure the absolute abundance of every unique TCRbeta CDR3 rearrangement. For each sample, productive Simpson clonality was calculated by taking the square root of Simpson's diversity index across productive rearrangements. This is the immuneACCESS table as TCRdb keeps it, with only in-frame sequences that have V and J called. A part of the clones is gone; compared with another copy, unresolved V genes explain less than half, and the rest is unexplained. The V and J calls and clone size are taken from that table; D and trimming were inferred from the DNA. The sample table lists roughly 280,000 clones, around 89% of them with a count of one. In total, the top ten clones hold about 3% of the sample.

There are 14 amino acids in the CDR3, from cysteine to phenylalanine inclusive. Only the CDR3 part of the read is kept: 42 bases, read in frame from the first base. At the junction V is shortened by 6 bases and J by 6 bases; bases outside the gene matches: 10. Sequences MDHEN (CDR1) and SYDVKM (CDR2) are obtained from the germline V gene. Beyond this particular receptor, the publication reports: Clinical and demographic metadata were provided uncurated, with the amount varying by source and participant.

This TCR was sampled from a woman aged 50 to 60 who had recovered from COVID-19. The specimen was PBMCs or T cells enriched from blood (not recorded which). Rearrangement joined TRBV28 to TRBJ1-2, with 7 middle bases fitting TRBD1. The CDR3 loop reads CASRQTGKGDGYTF. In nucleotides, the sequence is TGTGCCAGCAGGCAGACAGGGAAAGGTGATGGCTACACCTTC.